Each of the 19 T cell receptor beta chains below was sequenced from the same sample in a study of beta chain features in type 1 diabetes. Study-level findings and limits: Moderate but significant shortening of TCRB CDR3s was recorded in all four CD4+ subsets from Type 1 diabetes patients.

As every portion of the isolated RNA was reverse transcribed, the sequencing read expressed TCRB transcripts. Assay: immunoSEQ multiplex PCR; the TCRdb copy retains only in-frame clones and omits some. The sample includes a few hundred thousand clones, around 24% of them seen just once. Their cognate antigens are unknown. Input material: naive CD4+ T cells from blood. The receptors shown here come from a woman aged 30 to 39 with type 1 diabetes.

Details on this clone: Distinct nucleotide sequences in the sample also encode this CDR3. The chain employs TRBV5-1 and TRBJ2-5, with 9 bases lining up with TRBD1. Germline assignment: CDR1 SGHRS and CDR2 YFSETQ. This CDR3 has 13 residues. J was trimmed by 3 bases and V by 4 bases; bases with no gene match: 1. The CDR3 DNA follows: TGCGCCAGCAGCAGGACAGGGGAAGAGACCCAGTACTTC. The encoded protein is CASSRTGEETQYF.

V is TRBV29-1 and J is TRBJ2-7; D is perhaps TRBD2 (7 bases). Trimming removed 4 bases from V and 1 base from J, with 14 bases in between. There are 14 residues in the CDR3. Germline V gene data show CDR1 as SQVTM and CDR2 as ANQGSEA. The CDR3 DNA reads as TGCAGCGTTGGGGGAGGGGGGAATTCCTACGAGCAGTACTTC. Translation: CSVGGGGNSYEQYF.

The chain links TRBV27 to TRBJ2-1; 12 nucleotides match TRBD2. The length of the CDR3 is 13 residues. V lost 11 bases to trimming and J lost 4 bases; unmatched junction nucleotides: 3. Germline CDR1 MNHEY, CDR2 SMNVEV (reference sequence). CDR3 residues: CASGLAGYNEQFF. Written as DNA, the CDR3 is TGTGCCTCTGGACTAGCGGGGTACAATGAGCAGTTCTTC.

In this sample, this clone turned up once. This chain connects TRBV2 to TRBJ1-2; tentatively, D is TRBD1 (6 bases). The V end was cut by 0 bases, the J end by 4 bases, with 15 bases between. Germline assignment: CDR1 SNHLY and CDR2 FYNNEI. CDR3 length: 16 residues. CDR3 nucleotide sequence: TGTGCCAGCAGTGAAGCACGGGGGGCGCGTATCTATGGCTACACCTTC. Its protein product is CASSEARGARIYGYTF.

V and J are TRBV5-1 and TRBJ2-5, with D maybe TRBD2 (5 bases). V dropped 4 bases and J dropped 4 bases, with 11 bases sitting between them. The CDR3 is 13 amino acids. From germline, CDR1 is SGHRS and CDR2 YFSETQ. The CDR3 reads CASSEGFPETQYF. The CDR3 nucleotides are TGCGCCAGCAGCGAGGGTTTCCCAGAGACCCAGTACTTC.

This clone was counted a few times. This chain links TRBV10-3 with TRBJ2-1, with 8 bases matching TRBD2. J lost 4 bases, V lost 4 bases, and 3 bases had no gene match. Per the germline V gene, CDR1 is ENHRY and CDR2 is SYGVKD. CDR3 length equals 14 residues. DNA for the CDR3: TGTGCCATCAGTGGCTCTAGCGGGTACAATGAGCAGTTCTTC. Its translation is CAISGSSGYNEQFF.

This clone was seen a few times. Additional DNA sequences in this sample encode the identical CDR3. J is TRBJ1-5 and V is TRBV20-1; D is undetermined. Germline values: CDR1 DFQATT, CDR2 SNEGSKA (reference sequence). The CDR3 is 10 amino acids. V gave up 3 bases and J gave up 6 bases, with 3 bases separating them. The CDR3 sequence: CSASGQPQHF. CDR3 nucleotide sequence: TGCAGTGCTAGCGGTCAGCCCCAGCATTTT.

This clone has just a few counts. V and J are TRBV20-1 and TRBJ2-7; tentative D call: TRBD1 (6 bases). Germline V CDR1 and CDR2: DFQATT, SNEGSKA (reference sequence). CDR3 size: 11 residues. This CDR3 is CGGGVSYEQYF. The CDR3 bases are TGCGGGGGCGGCGTATCCTACGAGCAGTACTTC.

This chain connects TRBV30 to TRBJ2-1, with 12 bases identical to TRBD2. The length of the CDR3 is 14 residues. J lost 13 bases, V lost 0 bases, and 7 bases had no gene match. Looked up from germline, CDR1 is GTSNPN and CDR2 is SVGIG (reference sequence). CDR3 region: CAWSVLLAGGPQFF. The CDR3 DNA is TGTGCCTGGAGTGTCCTTCTAGCGGGAGGGCCCCAGTTCTTC.

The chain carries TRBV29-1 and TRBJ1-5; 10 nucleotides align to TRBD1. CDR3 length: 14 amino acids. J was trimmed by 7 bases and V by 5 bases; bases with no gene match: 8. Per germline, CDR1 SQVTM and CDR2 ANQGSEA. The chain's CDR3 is CSVRTGGDLQPQHF. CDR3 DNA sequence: TGCAGCGTTCGGACAGGGGGAGACTTACAGCCCCAGCATTTT.

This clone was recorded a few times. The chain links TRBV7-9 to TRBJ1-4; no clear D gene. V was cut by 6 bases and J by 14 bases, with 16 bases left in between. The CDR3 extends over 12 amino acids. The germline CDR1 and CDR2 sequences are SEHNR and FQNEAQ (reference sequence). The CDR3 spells CASSTLEDELFF. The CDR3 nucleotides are TGTGCCAGCAGTACCCTCGAGGATGAGCTGTTTTTT.

The CDR3 DNA follows: TGTGCCAGCAGTTGGGCGGGAGGAAACGAGCAGTACTTC. Translating gives CASSWAGGNEQYF. V gene TRBV6-5 combines with J gene TRBJ2-7; 8 bases agree with TRBD2. Unmatched junction bases numbered 4, after V lost 4 bases and J lost 5 bases. CDR1 is MNHEY and CDR2 is SVGAGI in the germline V gene. The CDR3 totals 13 residues.

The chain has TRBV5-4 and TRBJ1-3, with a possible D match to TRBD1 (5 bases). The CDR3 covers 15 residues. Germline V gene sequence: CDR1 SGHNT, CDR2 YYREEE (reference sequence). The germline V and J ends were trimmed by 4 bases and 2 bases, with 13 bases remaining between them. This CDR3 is CASSQDRRAGNTIYF. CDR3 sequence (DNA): TGTGCCAGCAGCCAAGATCGCAGGGCTGGAAACACCATATATTTT. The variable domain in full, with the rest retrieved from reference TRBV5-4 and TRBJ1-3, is ETGVTQSPTHLIKTRGQQVTLRCSSQSGHNTVSWYQQALGQGPQFIFQYYREEENGRGNFPPRFSGLQFPNYSSELNVNALELDDSALYLCASSQDRRAGNTIYFGEGSWLTVV.

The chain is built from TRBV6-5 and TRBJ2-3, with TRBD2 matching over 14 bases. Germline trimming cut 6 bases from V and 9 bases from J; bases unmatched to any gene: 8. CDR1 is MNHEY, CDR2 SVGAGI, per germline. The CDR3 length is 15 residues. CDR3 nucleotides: TGTGCCAGCAGGCTTCCGGGACTAGCGGGAGCCACGCAGTATTTT. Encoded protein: CASRLPGLAGATQYF.

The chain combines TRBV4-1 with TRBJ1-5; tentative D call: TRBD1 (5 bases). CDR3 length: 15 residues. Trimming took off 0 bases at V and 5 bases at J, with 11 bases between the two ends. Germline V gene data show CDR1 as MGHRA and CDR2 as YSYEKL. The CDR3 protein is CASSQDPGGDQPQHF. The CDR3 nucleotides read TGCGCCAGCAGCCAAGATCCGGGGGGGGATCAGCCCCAGCATTTT.

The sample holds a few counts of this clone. CDR3 bases: TGTGCCAGCAGCGCAACGACAGGGGGCCGGGTTTACGAGCAGTACTTC. It yields the protein CASSATTGGRVYEQYF. The genes are TRBV9 and TRBJ2-7, with 10 bases that match TRBD1. There are 16 residues in the CDR3. V lost 3 bases and J lost 4; bases outside the gene matches: 10. Germline V gene data show CDR1 as SGDLS and CDR2 as YYNGEE.

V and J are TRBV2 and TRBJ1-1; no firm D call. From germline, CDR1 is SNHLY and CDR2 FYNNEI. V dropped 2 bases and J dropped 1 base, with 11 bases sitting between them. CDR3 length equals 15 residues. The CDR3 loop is CASSERDTSNTEAFF. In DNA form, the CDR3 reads TGTGCCAGCAGTGAACGAGACACCTCGAACACTGAAGCTTTCTTT.

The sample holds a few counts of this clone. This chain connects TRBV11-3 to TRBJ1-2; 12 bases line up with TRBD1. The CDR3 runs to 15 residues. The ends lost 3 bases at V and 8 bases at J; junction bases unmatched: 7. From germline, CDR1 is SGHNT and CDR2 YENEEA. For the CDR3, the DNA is TGTGCCAGCAGCTTCGCCGGGACAGGGGGCGTAGGCTACACCTTC. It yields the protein CASSFAGTGGVGYTF.

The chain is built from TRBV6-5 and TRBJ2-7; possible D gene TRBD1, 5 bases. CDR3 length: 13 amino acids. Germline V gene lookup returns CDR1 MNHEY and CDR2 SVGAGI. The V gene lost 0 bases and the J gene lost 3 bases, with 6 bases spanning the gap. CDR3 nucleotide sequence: TGTGCCAGCAGTTACTCACAGGACTACGAGCAGTACTTC. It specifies CASSYSQDYEQYF.